This note documents a single T cell receptor (beta chain) sequence. The target antigen is unknown. Libraries were made from TCR beta cDNA, and they carried unique molecular identifiers. TCRdb re-called the PCR reads with MiXCR, one entry per CDR3 protein. The table records roughly 580,000 distinct CDR3 sequences, about 44% of them present only once. The data derive from a study of post-analysis software for immune sequencing data. Study-level points and caveats: Multiple sclerosis patients showed significantly lower normalized Chao1 diversity than controls did.

The clonotype was recovered from a girl aged 5 to 17 with multiple sclerosis. The specimen was blood.

In DNA form, the CDR3 reads TGTGCCAGCAGCCCTAACAGGGACACTGAAGCTTTCTTT. This sequence encodes CASSPNRDTEAFF. The chain combines TRBV7-2 with TRBJ1-1; perhaps TRBD1 as D (6 bases). The length of the CDR3 is 13 residues. In germline, CDR1 is SGHTA, CDR2 FQGNSA. Trimming took 5 bases from V and 3 from J, leaving 10 bases between them. The complete variable domain, with remaining parts taken from reference TRBV7-2 and TRBJ1-1, reads GAGVSQSPSNKVTEKGKDVELRCDPISGHTALYWYRQSLGQGLEFLIYFQGNSAPDKSGLPSDRFSAERTGGSVSTLTIQRTQQEDSAVYLCASSPNRDTEAFFGQGTRLTVV.